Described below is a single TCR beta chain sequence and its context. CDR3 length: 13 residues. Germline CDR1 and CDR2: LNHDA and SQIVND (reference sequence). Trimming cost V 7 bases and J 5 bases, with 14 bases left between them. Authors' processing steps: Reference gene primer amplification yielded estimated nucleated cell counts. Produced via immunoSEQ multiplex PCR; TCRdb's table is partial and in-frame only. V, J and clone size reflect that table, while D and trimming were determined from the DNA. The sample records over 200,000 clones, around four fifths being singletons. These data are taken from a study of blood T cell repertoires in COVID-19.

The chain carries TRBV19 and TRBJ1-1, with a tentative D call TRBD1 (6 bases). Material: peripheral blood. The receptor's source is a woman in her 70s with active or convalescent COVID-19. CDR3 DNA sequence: TGTGCCAGTACTGTGACAGGTGGGACTGAAGCTTTCTTT. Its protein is CASTVTGGTEAFF.